The clone carrying this T cell receptor beta chain was recorded many times. As yet, its antigen is unknown. With 2 bases removed from V and 3 bases from J, the gap between germline ends came to 9 bases. The CDR3 is 14 residues long. Germline assignment: CDR1 KGHDR and CDR2 SFDVKD. Template switching added a universal primer binding site, and final cDNA carried unique molecular identifiers. TCRdb re-analysed the 5' RACE reads in MiXCR, keeping a single row per CDR3 protein. Counted here are over 200,000 distinct CDR3 sequences, roughly a tenth occurring once; the ten biggest clones make up 9% to 10%. This record comes from a study of identical twins. Notes on the study in general: In zero-insertion analyses, partial confounding could arise from invariant MAIT and iNKT cells. Fewer insertions characterized abundant cord blood beta clonotypes, whereas memory repertoires showed none. Out-of-frame alpha sequences common to twins were enriched for low generation probability.

This sequence originates from a man aged 45-65 years in good health. This chain uses TRBV24-1 with TRBJ1-2; D remains ambiguous. Sequenced sample: memory T cells sorted from blood. The CDR3 DNA is TGTGCCACCAGTGATTCTACGAGGGACTATGGCTACACCTTC. This translates into CATSDSTRDYGYTF.